This T cell receptor (beta chain) is from a study of type 1 regulatory T cells. Background on the study: T-allo10 is an in vitro-generated, Tr1-enriched CD4 T cell product specific for alloantigen.

V lost 2 bases to trimming and J lost 3 bases; unmatched junction nucleotides: 6. Germline loops: CDR1 MGHRA, CDR2 YSYEKL. The CDR3 is made up of 17 amino acids. TCRdb used MiXCR to reprocess the reads, holding one entry per CDR3 protein. The table shows roughly 60,000 distinct CDR3 sequences, with less than 65% occurring only once. Findings and limits, study-wide: Type 1 regulatory T cells had a more restricted TCR repertoire than non-type 1 regulatory T cells.

Remarks on this clonotype: Its specificity is not known.

The chain combines TRBV4-1 with TRBJ2-7, with TRBD2 matching over 14 bases. Material for sequencing was cultured non-Tr1 T cells, either the whole culture or a sorted T cell fraction (not recorded which). The TCR comes from a human donor in good health. The CDR3 is CASSQSSGTSGSYEQYF. The DNA for the CDR3 is TGCGCCAGCAGCCAATCTTCCGGGACTAGCGGGAGCTACGAGCAGTACTTC.